This T cell receptor beta chain was sequenced during a study of CD8 T cells in Susac syndrome. Random hexamers were used to reverse transcribe an amount of roughly 0.5 to 1 ug RNA. Each CDR3 protein is one row after TCRdb ran MiXCR on the immunoSEQ multiplex PCR reads. In the table there are more than 20,000 distinct CDR3 sequences, 85% to 95% of which are singletons. A note on this clonotype: Antigen unknown.

V lost 0 bases, J lost 3 bases, and 16 bases lay in between. Per the germline V gene, CDR1 is LGHNA and CDR2 is YSLEER. The CDR3 length is 17 residues. Notes on the study in general: The study's TCR sequencing and HLA analysis drew on a certain number of individuals. That number was acknowledged as relatively small.

The sample comprised CD8+ T cells from PBMCs. The TCR comes from a human donor in good health. The chain uses TRBV4-3 and TRBJ2-3, with D unclear. The CDR3 region has the DNA TGCGCCAGCAGCCAAGATCTGATTGGGCTGGGGACAGATACGCAGTATTTT. As protein: CASSQDLIGLGTDTQYF.